This record concerns one T cell receptor (beta chain) sequence. The data originate from a study of blood T cell repertoires in COVID-19. Across the study: Samples came from the United States, Italy and Spain, spanning acute and convalescent COVID-19. T cells, B-cell-depleted T cells, or PBMCs supplied cDNA or gDNA.

Original analysis: Estimation of nucleated cell counts relied on the amplification of reference gene primers. Clones were read by immunoSEQ multiplex PCR, and TCRdb kept only the in-frame ones, dropping some. That table gives V, J and clone size, and the DNA gave D and trimming. The top ten clones hold around 3.3% of a sample with some 150,000 clones, around 87% of them seen once. V was pared by 6 bases and J by 7 bases, with 13 bases between. CDR3 size: 13 residues. CDR1 is MNHEY and CDR2 is SVGEGT in the germline V gene. Sequenced material: peripheral blood. This rearrangement joins TRBV6-2 or TRBV6-3 to TRBJ2-4; the D gene is possibly TRBD2 (6 bases). The receptor comes from a woman aged 55-75 years with active COVID-19. The CDR3 sequence is CASSHGGNNIQYF. The CDR3 DNA follows: TGTGCCAGCAGCCACGGCGGGAACAACATTCAGTACTTC.